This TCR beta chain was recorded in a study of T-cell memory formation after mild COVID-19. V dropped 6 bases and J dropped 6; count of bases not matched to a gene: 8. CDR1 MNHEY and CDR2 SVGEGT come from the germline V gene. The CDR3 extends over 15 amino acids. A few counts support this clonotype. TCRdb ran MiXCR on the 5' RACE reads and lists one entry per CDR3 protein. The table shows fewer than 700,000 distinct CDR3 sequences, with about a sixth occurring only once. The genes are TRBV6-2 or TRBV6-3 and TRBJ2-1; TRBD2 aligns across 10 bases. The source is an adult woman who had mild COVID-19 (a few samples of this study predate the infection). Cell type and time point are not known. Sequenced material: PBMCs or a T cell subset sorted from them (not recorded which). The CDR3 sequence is CASRPASGGSNEQFF. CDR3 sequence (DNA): TGTGCCAGCAGGCCCGCTAGCGGGGGTAGCAATGAGCAGTTCTTC.